These T cell receptor beta chains were read from a single sample in a study of blood T cell repertoires in COVID-19. Produced via immunoSEQ multiplex PCR; TCRdb's table is partial and in-frame only. The sample has some 350,000 clones; more than 85% are singletons. Sequenced material: peripheral blood. The receptors come from a human donor in a cohort sampled during active COVID-19. CDR3s include the opening cysteine and the closing phenylalanine or tryptophan. The D gene is left open where the match is weak. Where a row states a size, it is once, few, many or the class of an expanded clone; other rows omit it.

D,size,J,V,DNA,CDR3
.,few,TRBJ2-1,TRBV27,TGTGCCAGCAAAAGAGGGACAAGGCCCCAGAGCTCCTACAATGAGCAGTTCTTC,CASKRGTRPQSSYNEQFF
TRBD2,.,TRBJ2-1,TRBV28,TGTGCCAGCAGTGGACTAGCTTGGGGAAATGAGCAGTTCTTC,CASSGLAWGNEQFF
TRBD2,.,TRBJ2-2,TRBV6-5,TGTGCCAGCAGTTACTTGACTAGCGTGAACACCGGGGAGCTGTTTTTT,CASSYLTSVNTGELFF
.,.,TRBJ2-4,TRBV2,TGTGCCAGCAGCACCCCGGAGGGAGCCAAAAACATTCAGTACTTC,CASSTPEGAKNIQYF
.,.,TRBJ2-1,TRBV7-6,TGTGCCAGCAGCTTAGCGGGGGGTTATGAGCAGTTCTTC,CASSLAGGYEQFF
.,.,TRBJ1-4,TRBV6-5,TGTGCCAGCAGTTCCGGACGGGGTGAAAAACTGTTTTTT,CASSSGRGEKLFF
.,.,TRBJ1-2,TRBV28,TGTGCCAGCAGCAGGGCGGATGGCTACACCTTC,CASSRADGYTF
.,.,TRBJ1-1,TRBV7-9,TGTGCCAGCAGCTTGGGAGACAGGAGAAACACTGAAGCTTTCTTT,CASSLGDRRNTEAFF
TRBD1,.,TRBJ2-7,TRBV9,TGTGCCAGCAGCCGGGACAGCTACGAGCAGTACTTC,CASSRDSYEQYF
TRBD2,.,TRBJ2-2,TRBV5-4,TGTGCCAGCAGCTTGGGACTAGCGGGAGTTCCCGGGGAGCTGTTTTTT,CASSLGLAGVPGELFF
TRBD1,few,TRBJ2-7,TRBV7-8,TGTGCCAGCAGTAAAACTACCGGGACAGGGTATCTCGAGCAGTACTTC,CASSKTTGTGYLEQYF
.,.,TRBJ2-7,TRBV1,TGCACCAGCAGCCAGGAAAGCGGGGGCCCCTGGAAGCAGTACTTC,CTSSQESGGPWKQYF